Each of the 30 T cell receptor beta chains below was sequenced from the same sample in a study of blood T cells in healthy people across ages. A second about 7 to 12 cycle PCR used barcoded and J-beta primers. One entry per CDR3 protein, called by TCRdb with MiXCR from the 5' RACE reads. The table lists about 630,000 distinct CDR3 sequences, roughly 20% of them singletons, with around 3.4% in the top ten. The sample was blood. The receptors stem from a man in his 70s in good health.

The chain uses TRBV6-6 and TRBJ2-5, with 7 bases matching TRBD1. The germline gives CDR1 MNHNY, CDR2 SVGAGI (reference sequence). The ends lost 5 bases at V and 3 bases at J; junction bases unmatched: 6. The CDR3 runs 14 residues. Written as DNA, the CDR3 is TGTGCCAGCAGTAGACAGGGAACCAAAGAGACCCAGTACTTC. This encodes CASSRQGTKETQYF.

This clonotype has more than one count but fewer than ten. CDR3 bases: TGTGCCAGCAGCTTAGAAGGGGCCAGGGGGCTTGGCTACACCTTC. Encoded protein: CASSLEGARGLGYTF. This rearrangement joins TRBV7-9 to TRBJ1-2, with 8 bases identical to TRBD1. There are 15 residues in the CDR3. The ends lost 1 base at V and 7 bases at J; junction bases unmatched: 8. Germline CDR1 and CDR2: SEHNR and FQNEAQ (reference sequence).

This clonotype was seen a few times. The rearrangement links TRBV7-2 to TRBJ1-1; no clear D. Trimming pared 5 bases from V and 5 bases from J, leaving 15 bases between. Per germline, CDR1 SGHTA and CDR2 FQGNSA. The CDR3 runs 14 residues. The DNA of the CDR3 is TGTGCCAGCAGCCCAGAGGCGGGAAGGACTGAAGCTTTCTTT. Residues: CASSPEAGRTEAFF.

This clonotype appeared many times. The chain combines TRBV7-9 with TRBJ1-5; TRBD1 aligns across 7 bases. The length of the CDR3 is 15 residues. CDR1 and CDR2 (germline): SEHNR, FQNEAQ (reference sequence). The V segment lost 5 bases and the J segment 1 base; nucleotides outside the gene matches: 5. The CDR3 DNA sequence: TGTGCCAGCAGCCTAACGACAGGGAGCAATCAGCCCCAGCATTTT. This codes for CASSLTTGSNQPQHF. Complete variable domain (other parts from reference TRBV7-9 and TRBJ1-5): DTGVSQNPRHKITKRGQNVTFRCDPISEHNRLYWYRQTLGQGPEFLTYFQNEAQLEKSRLLSDRFSAERPKGSFSTLEIQRTEQGDSAMYLCASSLTTGSNQPQHFGDGTRLSIL.

Remarks on this clonotype: A junction boundary mismatches the germline segment, possibly from a read error. The J gene is TRBJ2-7, the V gene TRBV28; 7 nucleotides match TRBD1. The CDR3 covers 13 residues. Germline assignment: CDR1 MDHEN and CDR2 SYDVKM. This CDR3 is CASSLGQTYQQYF. CDR3 coding DNA: TGTGCCAGCAGTTTGGGACAGACCTACCAGCAGTACTTC. Complete variable domain (other parts from reference TRBV28 and TRBJ2-7): DVKVTQSSRYLVKRTGEKVFLECVQDMDHENMFWYRQDPGLGLRLIYFSYDVKMKEKGDIPEGYSVSREKKERFSLILESASTNQTSMYLCASSLGQTYQQYFGPGTRLTVT.

The V and J genes are TRBV12-3 or TRBV12-4 and TRBJ2-2; 7 bases match TRBD1. The CDR3 is made up of 14 amino acids. J gave up 5 bases and V 8 bases, and 8 bases lay outside the gene matches. Here the CDR3 DNA reads TGTGCCAGCCGCCGGGACAGATCTACCGGGGAGCTGTTTTTT. Translated, it gives CASRRDRSTGELFF.

The chain uses TRBV28 and TRBJ1-6; TRBD1 is a possible D gene (6 bases). Germline CDR1 reads MDHEN; CDR2 reads SYDVKM. The CDR3 is made up of 16 amino acids. Trimming stripped 6 bases from V and 0 bases from J, with 12 bases between. Here the CDR3 DNA reads TGTGCCAGCAGCTTCGGGACAAGCTCCTATAATTCACCCCTCCACTTT. This encodes CASSFGTSSYNSPLHF.

This clonotype occurred a few times. The chain combines TRBV4-3 with TRBJ2-4; 9 bases match TRBD2. J gave up 0 bases and V 0 bases, and 9 bases lay outside the gene matches. Germline V gene sequence: CDR1 LGHNA, CDR2 YSLEER. This CDR3 is 19 amino acids long. The CDR3 nucleotides are TGCGCCAGCAGCCAAGATAGTCTGGGTAGCGGGAGAGCCAAAAACATTCAGTACTTC. Residues: CASSQDSLGSGRAKNIQYF.

This sequence joins TRBV12-3 or TRBV12-4 and TRBJ2-2, with a weak D call TRBD2 (5 bases). V was trimmed by 5 bases and J by 0 bases, leaving 13 bases between them. The CDR3 is 16 amino acids. The CDR3 coding sequence is TGTGCCAGCAGTCCCCTAACTAGTGCGAACACCGGGGAGCTGTTTTTT. Translated: CASSPLTSANTGELFF.

This sequence joins TRBV7-2 and TRBJ1-3, with TRBD1 identical over 8 bases. There are 17 residues in the CDR3. Trimming cost V 3 bases and J 1 base; bases outside gene matches: 8. CDR1 is SGHTA, CDR2 FQGNSA, per germline. CDR3 sequence (DNA): TGTGCCAGCAGCTTTTACGTCGACAGGGGTTCTGGAAACACCATATATTTT. Translating it yields CASSFYVDRGSGNTIYF.

This clonotype has just a few counts. The chain recombines TRBV5-1 with TRBJ2-2, with D uncertain. This CDR3 is 12 amino acids long. Germline V lookup: CDR1 SGHRS, CDR2 YFSETQ. V dropped 5 bases and J dropped 5 bases, with 7 bases sitting between them. CDR3 in DNA: TGCGCCAGCAGATTCCCTACCGGGGAGCTGTTTTTT. Translated: CASRFPTGELFF.

In this sample, this clonotype turned up a few times. The rearrangement links TRBV7-2 to TRBJ2-5; unclear D gene. Germline CDR1 and CDR2: SGHTA and FQGNSA. The length of the CDR3 is 14 residues. Trimming stripped 1 base from V and 2 bases from J, with 8 bases between. The CDR3 sequence: CASSLVVQQETQYF. The CDR3 region has the DNA TGTGCCAGCAGCTTAGTAGTTCAGCAAGAGACCCAGTACTTC.

This sequence joins TRBV5-6 and TRBJ2-5, with 8 bases fitting TRBD1. Unmatched junction bases numbered 5, after V lost 0 bases and J lost 4 bases. CDR3 length: 15 amino acids. Looked up from germline, CDR1 is SGHDT and CDR2 is YYEEEE. The CDR3 coding sequence is TGTGCCAGCAGCTTGGTATGGCAGGGGGCAGAGACCCAGTACTTC. Translation gives CASSLVWQGAETQYF.

This clonotype was seen ten or more times. The gene calls are TRBV28 and TRBJ2-1; D call uncertain. CDR3 size: 11 residues. Trimming shortened V by 1 base and J by 7 bases, and 2 bases separated the two germline ends. Looked up from germline, CDR1 is MDHEN and CDR2 is SYDVKM. This CDR3 reads CASSLLNEQFF. CDR3 DNA sequence: TGTGCCAGCAGTTTATTAAATGAGCAGTTCTTC.

This clonotype was seen a handful of times. This rearrangement joins TRBV10-3 to TRBJ2-5, with 11 bases matching TRBD2. V shed 2 bases and J 5 bases; nucleotides not matched to a gene: 4. Germline V gene sequence: CDR1 ENHRY, CDR2 SYGVKD. The CDR3 contains 15 residues. This CDR3 is CAISETSGSGETQYF. The CDR3 DNA is TGTGCCATCAGTGAGACTAGCGGGAGCGGGGAGACCCAGTACTTC.

J is TRBJ1-2 and V is TRBV7-2, with no clear D. There are 14 residues in the CDR3. The V and J ends lost 1 base and 2 bases respectively, with 8 bases between them. CDR1 is SGHTA and CDR2 is FQGNSA in the germline V gene. Written as DNA, the CDR3 is TGTGCCAGCAGCTTAGAACAGAACAACTATGGCTACACCTTC. Encoded protein: CASSLEQNNYGYTF.

The CDR3 sequence: CASSHSATNEKLFF. As DNA, the CDR3 is TGCGCCAGCAGCCACAGTGCAACTAATGAAAAACTGTTTTTT. The J gene is TRBJ1-4, the V gene TRBV4-3; no clear D. This CDR3 is 14 amino acids long. Germline assignment: CDR1 LGHNA and CDR2 YSLEER. The V and J ends lost 3 bases and 0 bases respectively, with 5 bases between them.

This clonotype was detected only a few times. The chain employs TRBV25-1 and TRBJ2-1; TRBD1 matches at 10 bases. CDR1 is MGHDK and CDR2 is SYGVNS in the germline V gene. The CDR3 sequence is 14 residues long. Trimming at V came to 11 bases and at J to 5 bases, leaving 9 bases not matched to a gene. CDR3 protein: CAAQGQGPDNEQFF. DNA of the CDR3: TGTGCCGCACAGGGACAGGGGCCCGACAATGAGCAGTTCTTC. The variable domain in full, with the rest retrieved from reference TRBV25-1 and TRBJ2-1, is EADIYQTPRYLVIGTGKKITLECSQTMGHDKMYWYQQDPGMELHLIHYSYGVNSTEKGDLSSESTVSRIRTEHFPLTLESARPSHTSQYLCAAQGQGPDNEQFFGPGTRLTVL.

The chain is built from TRBV20-1 and TRBJ2-5; D is ambiguous. V was trimmed by 3 bases and J by 4 bases, leaving 6 bases between them. This CDR3 contains 11 residues. Germline assignment: CDR1 DFQATT and CDR2 SNEGSKA (reference sequence). The CDR3 region has the DNA TGCAGTGCTAGTATGGGAGAGACCCAGTACTTC. It translates to CSASMGETQYF.

This clonotype was seen more than once but under ten times. The chain recombines TRBV20-1 with TRBJ2-3; 12 nucleotides line up with TRBD2. Germline assignment: CDR1 DFQATT and CDR2 SNEGSKA (reference sequence). V shed 2 bases, J shed 5 bases, and the junction held 5 bases outside the gene matches. This CDR3 contains 15 residues. CDR3 in amino acids: CSARWPSGRVDTQYF. Here the CDR3 DNA reads TGCAGTGCTAGATGGCCTAGCGGGAGGGTAGATACGCAGTATTTT.

This chain links TRBV25-1 with TRBJ2-5; weak D call: TRBD1 (6 bases). This CDR3 has 15 amino acids. Germline CDR1 is MGHDK and CDR2 is SYGVNS. The V and J ends lost 7 bases and 2 bases respectively, with 17 bases between them. The CDR3 sequence is CASNRGQMDQETQYF. In DNA form, the CDR3 reads TGTGCCAGCAACCGCGGACAGATGGATCAAGAGACCCAGTACTTC.

This clonotype was counted only a few times. The V gene is TRBV5-1, the J gene TRBJ2-5, with 7 bases that match TRBD1. Germline assignment: CDR1 SGHRS and CDR2 YFSETQ. CDR3 size: 16 residues. Unmatched junction bases numbered 7, after V lost 0 bases and J lost 2 bases. As DNA, the CDR3 is TGCGCCAGCAGCTTGGCGCCGACAGGGTTACAAGAGACCCAGTACTTC. Amino acid sequence: CASSLAPTGLQETQYF.

This clonotype was found a few times. The gene calls are TRBV7-9 and TRBJ2-7; D ambiguous. Looked up from germline, CDR1 is SEHNR and CDR2 is FQNEAQ (reference sequence). The V end was cut by 5 bases, the J end by 2 bases, with 10 bases between. The CDR3 runs to 13 residues. This CDR3 reads CASSRGGTYEQYF. DNA of the CDR3: TGTGCCAGCAGCCGCGGCGGAACCTACGAGCAGTACTTC.

V usage is TRBV29-1 and J usage is TRBJ2-5; TRBD2 agrees at 7 bases. Germline trimming cut 5 bases from V and 4 bases from J; bases unmatched to any gene: 7. The CDR3 has 13 amino acids. In germline, CDR1 is SQVTM, CDR2 ANQGSEA. DNA of the CDR3: TGCAGCGTTCAGAGACGGGGGGTAGAGACCCAGTACTTC. Protein: CSVQRRGVETQYF.

The chain links TRBV12-3 or TRBV12-4 to TRBJ2-4; 12 positions match TRBD1. J gave up 7 bases and V 8 bases, and 6 bases lay outside the gene matches. The CDR3 sequence is 14 residues long. The CDR3 region is CASGTGGWGNIQYF. Here the CDR3 DNA reads TGTGCCAGCGGGACAGGGGGCTGGGGGAACATTCAGTACTTC.

A note on this clonotype: An end of the junction differs from the germline gene, which may be a read error. The chain is built from TRBV9 and TRBJ2-1, with TRBD2 identical over 14 bases. The CDR3 contains 15 residues. Germline V gene data show CDR1 as SGDLS and CDR2 as YYNGEE. Here the CDR3 DNA reads TGTGCCAGCAGCCCAGCAGGGACTAGCGGGAGATTGGTCTCCTTC. It translates to CASSPAGTSGRLVSF.

This clonotype was found a few times. CDR3 nucleotide sequence: TGTGCCAGCAGCGCCCCAATTGTCGATGAGCAGTTCTTC. Encoded protein: CASSAPIVDEQFF. V gene TRBV21-1 combines with J gene TRBJ2-5; the table's D gene call, TRBD1, was not cross checked with the DNA. The DNA end favors TRBJ2-1, so the J call may be wrong. TRBV21-1 is an annotated pseudogene. This CDR3 contains 13 residues.

This clonotype was counted a few times. V gene TRBV5-6 combines with J gene TRBJ2-5; weak D call: TRBD2 (6 bases). The end of the DNA aligns better with TRBJ2-1, so the J call may be wrong. Germline loops: CDR1 SGHDT, CDR2 YYEEEE. The CDR3 runs 14 residues. In nucleotides, the CDR3 is TGTGCCAGCAGCTTAGTGGGAGGTAGCAATGAGCAGTTCTTC. Translation gives CASSLVGGSNEQFF.

The table lists this clonotype with many counts. The chain couples TRBV10-3 to TRBJ2-1, with 7 bases that match TRBD2. CDR3 size: 13 residues. V lost 10 bases, J lost 5 bases, and 8 bases stayed unmatched. Germline V gene sequence: CDR1 ENHRY, CDR2 SYGVKD. The CDR3 here is CATRQLADNEQFF. CDR3 DNA: TGTGCCACTAGGCAGCTAGCGGACAATGAGCAGTTCTTC.

The gene calls are TRBV4-1 and TRBJ1-4; 10 bases agree with TRBD1. The CDR3 contains 16 residues. The J segment lost 7 bases and the V segment lost 2 bases, leaving 7 bases of the junction unmatched. CDR1 is MGHRA and CDR2 is YSYEKL in the germline V gene. DNA for the CDR3: TGCGCCAGCAGCCAACTCCGACAGGGGGCGATTGAAAAACTGTTTTTT. This gives the protein CASSQLRQGAIEKLFF.